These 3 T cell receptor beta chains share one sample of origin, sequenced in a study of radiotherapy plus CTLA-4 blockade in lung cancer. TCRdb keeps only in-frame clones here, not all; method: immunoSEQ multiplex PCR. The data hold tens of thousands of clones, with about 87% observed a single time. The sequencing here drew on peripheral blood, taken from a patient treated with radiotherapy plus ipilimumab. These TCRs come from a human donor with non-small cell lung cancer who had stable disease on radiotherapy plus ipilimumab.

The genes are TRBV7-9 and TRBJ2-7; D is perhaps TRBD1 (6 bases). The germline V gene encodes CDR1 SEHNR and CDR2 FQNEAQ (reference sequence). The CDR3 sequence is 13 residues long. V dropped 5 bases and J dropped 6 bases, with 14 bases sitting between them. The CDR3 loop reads CASSQWTVGEQYF. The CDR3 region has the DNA TGTGCCAGCAGCCAGTGGACAGTCGGCGAGCAGTACTTC.

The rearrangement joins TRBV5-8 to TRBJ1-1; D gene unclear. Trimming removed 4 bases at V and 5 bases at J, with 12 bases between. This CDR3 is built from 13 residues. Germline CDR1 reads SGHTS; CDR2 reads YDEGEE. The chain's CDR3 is CASSPAPGTEAFF. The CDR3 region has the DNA TGTGCCAGCAGCCCCGCGCCGGGGACTGAAGCTTTCTTT.

In nucleotides, the CDR3 is TGTGCCAGCAGTGAAGCGGGCGACAGGGTTTCACCCCTCCACTTT. Protein: CASSEAGDRVSPLHF. This chain uses TRBV6-1 with TRBJ1-6; the match to TRBD1 covers 7 bases. The J segment lost 9 bases and the V segment lost 0 bases, leaving 5 bases of the junction unmatched. The CDR3 extends over 15 amino acids. CDR1 is MNHNS and CDR2 is SASEGT in the germline V gene.